The rows below give T cell receptor beta chains drawn from one sample of a study of T cells in Graves' hyperthyroidism and ophthalmopathy. TCRdb reanalysed the multiplex PCR reads using MiXCR and keeps one entry per CDR3 protein. This table has a few hundred thousand distinct CDR3 sequences, roughly 17% appearing once. Source material: blood. These TCRs come from a woman younger than 30 with Graves' ophthalmopathy. Each CDR3 is given with its conserved first and last residue. The D gene is left open where the match is weak. Clone size is shown for a subset of rows, as once, few, many or a class of expanded clone.

clone size: many
D gene: .
V gene: TRBV27
J gene: TRBJ2-7
CDR3 protein: CASSHGSAYEQYF
CDR3 DNA: TGTGCCAGCAGTCATGGATCCGCCTACGAGCAGTACTTC

clone size: .
D gene: TRBD2
V gene: TRBV3-1
J gene: TRBJ2-3
CDR3 protein: CASSHPGLAGVNTQYF
CDR3 DNA: TGTGCCAGCAGCCATCCGGGACTAGCGGGAGTAAATACGCAGTATTTT

clone size: .
D gene: .
V gene: TRBV6-1
J gene: TRBJ2-2
CDR3 protein: CASSEVWPGELFF
CDR3 DNA: TGTGCCAGCAGTGAAGTCTGGCCCGGGGAGCTGTTTTTT

clone size: few
D gene: TRBD1
V gene: TRBV20-1
J gene: TRBJ2-1
CDR3 protein: CSARTGGSNEQFF
CDR3 DNA: TGCAGTGCTAGGACAGGGGGTAGCAATGAGCAGTTCTTC

clone size: many
D gene: .
V gene: TRBV2
J gene: TRBJ2-5
CDR3 protein: CASSGFGGQGQETQYF
CDR3 DNA: TGTGCCAGCAGTGGTTTCGGGGGCCAAGGCCAAGAGACCCAGTACTTC

clone size: many
D gene: .
V gene: TRBV7-8
J gene: TRBJ1-5
CDR3 protein: CASSSYQGNQPQHF
CDR3 DNA: TGTGCCAGCAGCTCATATCAGGGCAATCAGCCCCAGCATTTT

clone size: few
D gene: .
V gene: TRBV27
J gene: TRBJ2-7
CDR3 protein: CASSFQGFRYEQYF
CDR3 DNA: TGTGCCAGCAGTTTTCAGGGGTTTCGCTACGAGCAGTACTTC

clone size: many
D gene: TRBD2
V gene: TRBV25-1
J gene: TRBJ2-3
CDR3 protein: CASSALAGETDTQYF
CDR3 DNA: TGTGCCAGCAGTGCACTAGCGGGAGAGACAGATACGCAGTATTTT

clone size: .
D gene: .
V gene: TRBV6-1
J gene: TRBJ2-7
CDR3 protein: CASRTGFSYEQYF
CDR3 DNA: TGTGCCAGCAGAACCGGGTTTTCCTACGAGCAGTACTTC

clone size: many
D gene: TRBD2
V gene: TRBV7-3
J gene: TRBJ2-7
CDR3 protein: CASSSSGGSYEQYF
CDR3 DNA: TGTGCCAGCAGCTCCTCGGGGGGCTCCTACGAGCAGTACTTC

clone size: many
D gene: .
V gene: TRBV7-6
J gene: TRBJ2-5
CDR3 protein: CASSFWQLRLETQYF
CDR3 DNA: TGTGCCAGCAGCTTCTGGCAACTTAGGTTGGAGACCCAGTACTTC

clone size: few
D gene: .
V gene: TRBV2
J gene: TRBJ2-5
CDR3 protein: CASRGPKGGGTQYF
CDR3 DNA: TGTGCCAGCAGGGGACCCAAGGGGGGGGGGACCCAGTACTTC

clone size: many
D gene: .
V gene: TRBV7-3
J gene: TRBJ2-3
CDR3 protein: CASSISGGTDTQYF
CDR3 DNA: TGTGCCAGCAGCATCTCAGGGGGGACAGATACGCAGTATTTT

clone size: .
D gene: .
V gene: TRBV3-1
J gene: TRBJ2-1
CDR3 protein: CASIPRLDEQFF
CDR3 DNA: TGTGCCAGCATCCCCCGGTTGGATGAGCAGTTCTTC

clone size: many
D gene: .
V gene: TRBV11-2
J gene: TRBJ1-1
CDR3 protein: CASSLEGSNKGTNMNTEAFF
CDR3 DNA: TGTGCCAGCAGCTTAGAAGGGTCAAATAAGGGGACAAACATGAACACTGAAGCTTTCTTT